This passage covers 28 T cell receptor beta chains from one sample sequenced in a study of PD-L1 blockade in urothelial cancer. Method: immunoSEQ multiplex PCR; TCRdb's copy keeps in-frame clones and lacks some. The data hold roughly 45,000 clones, with about four fifths observed a single time. Specified time point: peripheral blood 6 weeks after treatment start. The sequencing here drew on PBMCs, taken around atezolizumab (anti-PD-L1) treatment. Receptors were obtained from a man in his sixties with urothelial cancer.

This chain joins TRBV28 and TRBJ2-2, with a tentative D call TRBD1 (5 bases). The CDR3 sequence is 16 residues long. Deletions cut 5 bases from V and 4 bases from J, with 17 bases between. The germline CDR1 and CDR2 sequences are MDHEN and SYDVKM. DNA of the CDR3: TGTGCCAGCAGTCCGACAGAATACCATGGCACCGGGGAGCTGTTTTTT. Protein sequence: CASSPTEYHGTGELFF.

The CDR3: CASRWGLAGFDEQFF. Here the CDR3 DNA reads TGTGCCAGCAGGTGGGGTCTAGCGGGGTTTGATGAGCAGTTCTTC. The rearrangement links TRBV7-2 to TRBJ2-1; 9 bases fit TRBD2. The CDR3 is 15 amino acids. The V gene end was trimmed by 6 bases and the J gene end by 8 bases; junction bases not matched to a gene: 11. Germline loops: CDR1 SGHTA, CDR2 FQGNSA. The full variable domain, with the rest looked up from reference TRBV7-2 and TRBJ2-1, is GAGVSQSPSNKVTEKGKDVELRCDPISGHTALYWYRQSLGQGLEFLIYFQGNSAPDKSGLPSDRFSAERTGGSVSTLTIQRTQQEDSAVYLCASRWGLAGFDEQFFGPGTRLTVL.

This sequence joins TRBV7-2 and TRBJ1-2, with a possible D match to TRBD1 (6 bases). The V end lost 4 bases, the J end lost 5 bases, and 8 bases lay between the germline ends. Germline CDR1 and CDR2: SGHTA and FQGNSA. The CDR3 extends over 12 amino acids. The CDR3: CASSSQGYGYTF. CDR3 sequence (DNA): TGTGCCAGCAGCTCACAGGGTTATGGCTACACCTTC.

The rearrangement links TRBV14 to TRBJ2-1; 10 nucleotides line up with TRBD2. This CDR3 comprises 15 residues. Germline CDR1 is SGHDN and CDR2 is FVKESK. V lost 4 bases to trimming and J lost 2 bases; unmatched junction nucleotides: 2. This chain's CDR3 is CASSLLAGAYNEQFF. In DNA, the CDR3 is TGTGCCAGCAGCCTTCTAGCGGGGGCCTACAATGAGCAGTTCTTC.

CDR3 region: CASSYDLAGANTGELFF. CDR3 DNA sequence: TGTGCCAGCAGTTACGACTTGGCGGGGGCGAACACCGGGGAGCTGTTTTTT. The rearrangement links TRBV2 to TRBJ2-2; 7 nucleotides agree with TRBD2. The V segment lost 5 bases and the J segment 0 bases; nucleotides outside the gene matches: 9. Germline CDR1 is SNHLY and CDR2 is FYNNEI. The CDR3 runs to 17 residues. The full variable domain, in which reference TRBV2 and TRBJ2-2 provide the parts outside the CDR3, is EPEVTQTPSHQVTQMGQEVILRCVPISNHLYFYWYRQILGQKVEFLVSFYNNEISEKSEIFDDQFSVERPDGSNFTLKIRSTKLEDSAMYFCASSYDLAGANTGELFFGEGSRLTVL.

DNA for the CDR3: TGTGCCAGCAGCTTAGGGGAGGGGTATTCACCCCTCCACTTT. Encoded protein: CASSLGEGYSPLHF. V is TRBV7-9 and J is TRBJ1-6; tentative D call: TRBD1 (5 bases). This CDR3 is built from 14 residues. Trimming pared 1 base from V and 8 bases from J, leaving 9 bases between. Per the germline V gene, CDR1 is SEHNR and CDR2 is FQNEAQ (reference sequence). Full variable domain (outside the CDR3, taken from reference TRBV7-9 and TRBJ1-6): DTGVSQNPRHKITKRGQNVTFRCDPISEHNRLYWYRQTLGQGPEFLTYFQNEAQLEKSRLLSDRFSAERPKGSFSTLEIQRTEQGDSAMYLCASSLGEGYSPLHFGNGTRLTVT.

The J gene is TRBJ2-5, the V gene TRBV7-9; D may be TRBD2 (5 bases). V was clipped by 1 base and J by 5 bases, with 8 bases between them. The CDR3 contains 13 residues. The germline V gene encodes CDR1 SEHNR and CDR2 FQNEAQ (reference sequence). The CDR3 nucleotides read TGTGCCAGCAGCTTAGGAGGGCGGGAGACCCAGTACTTC. Translating gives CASSLGGRETQYF. The whole variable domain, filled in from reference TRBV7-9 and TRBJ2-5, reads DTGVSQNPRHKITKRGQNVTFRCDPISEHNRLYWYRQTLGQGPEFLTYFQNEAQLEKSRLLSDRFSAERPKGSFSTLEIQRTEQGDSAMYLCASSLGGRETQYFGPGTRLLVL.

The chain carries TRBV5-1 and TRBJ2-3, with TRBD2 identical over 10 bases. The V and J ends lost 4 bases and 2 bases, in that order; junction bases with no gene match: 7. Germline assignment: CDR1 SGHRS and CDR2 YFSETQ. The CDR3 runs 16 residues. The CDR3 loop is CASSGWLAGATDTQYF. CDR3 sequence (DNA): TGCGCCAGCAGCGGATGGCTAGCGGGGGCCACAGATACGCAGTATTTT. Looking up the rest from reference TRBV5-1 and TRBJ2-3 gives the full variable domain: KAGVTQTPRYLIKTRGQQVTLSCSPISGHRSVSWYQQTPGQGLQFLFEYFSETQRNKGNFPGRFSGRQFSNSRSEMNVSTLELGDSALYLCASSGWLAGATDTQYFGPGTRLTVL.

CDR3 sequence: CASSRTAYYGYTF. The DNA for the CDR3 is TGTGCCAGCAGTCGGACAGCCTACTATGGCTACACCTTC. V and J are TRBV6-5 and TRBJ1-2; D possibly corresponds to TRBD1 (6 bases). The CDR3 runs to 13 residues. In germline, CDR1 is MNHEY, CDR2 SVGAGI. The V end lost 5 bases, the J end lost 3 bases, and 10 bases lay between the germline ends.

V is TRBV28 and J is TRBJ1-1, with 7 positions matching TRBD1. J was trimmed by 1 base and V by 3 bases; bases with no gene match: 8. The CDR3 length is 16 residues. Germline lookup yields CDR1 MDHEN and CDR2 SYDVKM. The CDR3 DNA reads as TGTGCCAGCAGTTTCGGACAGGAGGGACCGAACACTGAAGCTTTCTTT. It encodes CASSFGQEGPNTEAFF.

The V call is TRBV6-5, the J call TRBJ2-1, with 7 nucleotides matching TRBD1. Germline CDR1 is MNHEY and CDR2 is SVGAGI. This CDR3 is 14 amino acids long. V was pared by 4 bases and J by 14 bases, with 14 bases of the junction left unmatched. CDR3 residues: CASSSPGTAPPEFF. Here the CDR3 DNA reads TGTGCCAGCAGTTCGCCCGGGACAGCACCCCCCGAGTTCTTC.

About this clone itself: One end of the junction does not line up with germline, which may come from a read error. The chain couples TRBV28 to TRBJ2-7; possibly TRBD2 for D (6 bases). Per the germline V gene, CDR1 is MDHEN and CDR2 is SYDVKM. The CDR3 runs 12 residues. CDR3 DNA: TGTGCCAGCAGTCCGCCGGCGGGACCGAGGTATTTC. Amino acid sequence: CASSPPAGPRYF.

Only one count was recorded for this clone. One end of the junction does not line up with germline, which may come from a read error. This chain uses TRBV7-7 with TRBJ2-5, with D possibly matching TRBD2 (5 bases). CDR3 length: 18 residues. Germline lookup yields CDR1 SSHAT and CDR2 FNYEAQ (reference sequence). This CDR3 is CASSLHPSRRGEEETQYF. As DNA, the CDR3 is TGTGCTAGCAGCTTACACCCAAGTCGTCGGGGAGAGGAAGAGACCCAGTACTTC.

This chain connects TRBV30 to TRBJ1-2, with D perhaps matching TRBD1 (5 bases). The CDR3 contains 13 residues. V lost 0 bases to trimming and J lost 7 bases, with 12 bases between them. In germline, CDR1 is GTSNPN, CDR2 SVGIG (reference sequence). The CDR3 region is CAWSVPWGSGYTF. CDR3 DNA: TGTGCCTGGAGTGTACCCTGGGGCTCTGGCTACACCTTC.

J is TRBJ2-7 and V is TRBV27; 9 bases are shared with TRBD1. The CDR3 consists of 14 residues. CDR1 MNHEY and CDR2 SMNVEV come from the germline V gene (reference sequence). CDR3 DNA: TGTGGGGGGGTACGGGACAGGGTAACCTACGAGCAGTACTTC. The encoded protein is CGGVRDRVTYEQYF.

V is TRBV11-2 and J is TRBJ2-3, with D maybe TRBD2 (5 bases). This CDR3 has 16 amino acids. The germline V gene encodes CDR1 SGHAT and CDR2 FQNNGV. Trimming cost V 3 bases and J 2 bases, with 15 bases left between them. CDR3 sequence reads: CASSLSGSSTTDTQYF. CDR3 nucleotides: TGTGCCAGCAGCTTGAGTGGCTCTAGCACCACAGATACGCAGTATTTT.

V and J are TRBV4-1 and TRBJ2-3, with 7 bases lining up with TRBD2. CDR1 is MGHRA, CDR2 YSYEKL, per germline. The CDR3 consists of 15 residues. Trimming cost V 1 base and J 2 bases; bases outside gene matches: 3. DNA of the CDR3: TGCGCCAGCAGCCAAGGACTAGCCTTCACAGATACGCAGTATTTT. Amino acid sequence: CASSQGLAFTDTQYF.

The count of this clone is one. The genes are TRBV28 and TRBJ1-4; 8 bases are shared with TRBD1. Germline loops: CDR1 MDHEN, CDR2 SYDVKM. J lost 3 bases, V lost 8 bases, and 5 bases had no gene match. This CDR3 comprises 14 residues. CDR3 sequence reads: CASGQGEANEKLFF. The CDR3 nucleotides are TGTGCCAGCGGACAGGGAGAGGCTAATGAAAAACTGTTTTTT.

V and J are TRBV30 and TRBJ2-2; D is unresolved. V gave up 0 bases and J gave up 0 bases, with 11 bases separating them. The CDR3 has 16 residues. Germline CDR1 GTSNPN, CDR2 SVGIG (reference sequence). The chain's CDR3 is CAWSVSPLSNTGELFF. The CDR3 DNA follows: TGTGCCTGGAGTGTGAGCCCGCTTTCGAACACCGGGGAGCTGTTTTTT.

This clone occurred a few times. Additional DNA sequences in this sample encode the identical CDR3. The rearrangement links TRBV5-1 to TRBJ1-5; TRBD1 matches 8 bases. With V trimmed by 0 bases and J by 4 bases, 0 bases remained unmatched. Germline V gene sequence: CDR1 SGHRS, CDR2 YFSETQ. There are 14 residues in the CDR3. The CDR3 loop reads CASSLGTGNQPQHF. CDR3 DNA sequence: TGCGCCAGCAGCTTGGGGACAGGGAATCAGCCCCAGCATTTT.

V and J are TRBV7-9 and TRBJ1-4, with a tentative D call TRBD1 (6 bases). CDR1 is SEHNR and CDR2 is FQNEAQ in the germline V gene (reference sequence). V lost 6 bases, J lost 2 bases, and 13 bases lay in between. The CDR3 is 15 residues long. The CDR3 protein is CASRPQGGTNEKLFF. CDR3 DNA sequence: TGTGCCAGCAGACCACAGGGTGGCACTAATGAAAAACTGTTTTTT. Full variable domain (rest looked up from reference TRBV7-9 and TRBJ1-4): DTGVSQNPRHKITKRGQNVTFRCDPISEHNRLYWYRQTLGQGPEFLTYFQNEAQLEKSRLLSDRFSAERPKGSFSTLEIQRTEQGDSAMYLCASRPQGGTNEKLFFGSGTQLSVL.

This sequence joins TRBV9 and TRBJ2-5; D is ambiguous. V lost 0 bases, J lost 2 bases, and 5 bases lay in between. The CDR3 spans 13 residues. CDR1 and CDR2 (germline): SGDLS, YYNGEE. CDR3 in amino acids: CASSVDSQETQYF. CDR3 in DNA: TGTGCCAGCAGCGTAGACAGTCAAGAGACCCAGTACTTC.

The rearrangement links TRBV11-2 to TRBJ2-7; D ambiguous. The CDR3 spans 13 residues. CDR1 and CDR2 from the germline V gene are SGHAT and FQNNGV. Deletions cut 0 bases from V and 2 bases from J, with 5 bases between. Written as DNA, the CDR3 is TGTGCCAGCAGCTTAGATAGAACCTACGAGCAGTACTTC. This codes for CASSLDRTYEQYF.

The rearrangement joins TRBV27 to TRBJ1-1; 8 bases line up with TRBD1. This CDR3 has 17 residues. After removal of 2 bases from V and 0 bases from J, the junction contained 8 bases not matched to a gene. CDR1 is MNHEY and CDR2 is SMNVEV in the germline V gene (reference sequence). As DNA, the CDR3 is TGTGCCAGCAGTTTAGGCGGGGGGGACAGGATGAACACTGAAGCTTTCTTT. Its translation: CASSLGGGDRMNTEAFF.

V gene TRBV19 combines with J gene TRBJ2-5; 8 bases line up with TRBD2. V lost 2 bases to trimming and J lost 2 bases; unmatched junction nucleotides: 4. The CDR3 runs to 15 residues. The germline V gene encodes CDR1 LNHDA and CDR2 SQIVND (reference sequence). Here the CDR3 DNA reads TGTGCCAGTAGTATAATGACTAGCGCTCAAGAGACCCAGTACTTC. Its protein product is CASSIMTSAQETQYF. Full variable domain (rest looked up from reference TRBV19 and TRBJ2-5): DGGITQSPKYLFRKEGQNVTLSCEQNLNHDAMYWYRQDPGQGLRLIYYSQIVNDFQKGDIAEGYSVSREKKESFPLTVTSAQKNPTAFYLCASSIMTSAQETQYFGPGTRLLVL.

The chain couples TRBV5-1 to TRBJ2-3, with 12 positions matching TRBD1. The CDR3 spans 19 residues. The V gene end was trimmed by 4 bases and the J gene end by 2 bases; junction bases not matched to a gene: 14. Germline V gene lookup returns CDR1 SGHRS and CDR2 YFSETQ. The chain's CDR3 is CASSPAGGQGAYSTDTQYF. In nucleotides, the CDR3 is TGCGCCAGCAGCCCGGCAGGGGGACAGGGGGCATATTCCACAGATACGCAGTATTTT.

This clone was counted only a few times. This rearrangement joins TRBV2 to TRBJ1-1; weak D call: TRBD1 (5 bases). CDR1 is SNHLY, CDR2 FYNNEI, per germline. This CDR3 has 13 residues. The V gene lost 2 bases and the J gene lost 10 bases, with 14 bases spanning the gap. CDR3 DNA sequence: TGTGCCAGCAGTGAAAAGGACCTAGGGGCAGCTTTCTTT. This translates into CASSEKDLGAAFF.

This clone was detected only a few times. The V gene is TRBV28, the J gene TRBJ2-2; 8 bases align to TRBD1. V gave up 2 bases and J gave up 1 base; unmatched junction bases: 3. The CDR3 loop spans 16 amino acids. Germline-derived CDR1 and CDR2 are MDHEN and SYDVKM. This CDR3 is CASSLVGQGNTGELFF. In DNA form, the CDR3 reads TGTGCCAGCAGTTTAGTCGGACAGGGGAACACCGGGGAGCTGTTTTTT.